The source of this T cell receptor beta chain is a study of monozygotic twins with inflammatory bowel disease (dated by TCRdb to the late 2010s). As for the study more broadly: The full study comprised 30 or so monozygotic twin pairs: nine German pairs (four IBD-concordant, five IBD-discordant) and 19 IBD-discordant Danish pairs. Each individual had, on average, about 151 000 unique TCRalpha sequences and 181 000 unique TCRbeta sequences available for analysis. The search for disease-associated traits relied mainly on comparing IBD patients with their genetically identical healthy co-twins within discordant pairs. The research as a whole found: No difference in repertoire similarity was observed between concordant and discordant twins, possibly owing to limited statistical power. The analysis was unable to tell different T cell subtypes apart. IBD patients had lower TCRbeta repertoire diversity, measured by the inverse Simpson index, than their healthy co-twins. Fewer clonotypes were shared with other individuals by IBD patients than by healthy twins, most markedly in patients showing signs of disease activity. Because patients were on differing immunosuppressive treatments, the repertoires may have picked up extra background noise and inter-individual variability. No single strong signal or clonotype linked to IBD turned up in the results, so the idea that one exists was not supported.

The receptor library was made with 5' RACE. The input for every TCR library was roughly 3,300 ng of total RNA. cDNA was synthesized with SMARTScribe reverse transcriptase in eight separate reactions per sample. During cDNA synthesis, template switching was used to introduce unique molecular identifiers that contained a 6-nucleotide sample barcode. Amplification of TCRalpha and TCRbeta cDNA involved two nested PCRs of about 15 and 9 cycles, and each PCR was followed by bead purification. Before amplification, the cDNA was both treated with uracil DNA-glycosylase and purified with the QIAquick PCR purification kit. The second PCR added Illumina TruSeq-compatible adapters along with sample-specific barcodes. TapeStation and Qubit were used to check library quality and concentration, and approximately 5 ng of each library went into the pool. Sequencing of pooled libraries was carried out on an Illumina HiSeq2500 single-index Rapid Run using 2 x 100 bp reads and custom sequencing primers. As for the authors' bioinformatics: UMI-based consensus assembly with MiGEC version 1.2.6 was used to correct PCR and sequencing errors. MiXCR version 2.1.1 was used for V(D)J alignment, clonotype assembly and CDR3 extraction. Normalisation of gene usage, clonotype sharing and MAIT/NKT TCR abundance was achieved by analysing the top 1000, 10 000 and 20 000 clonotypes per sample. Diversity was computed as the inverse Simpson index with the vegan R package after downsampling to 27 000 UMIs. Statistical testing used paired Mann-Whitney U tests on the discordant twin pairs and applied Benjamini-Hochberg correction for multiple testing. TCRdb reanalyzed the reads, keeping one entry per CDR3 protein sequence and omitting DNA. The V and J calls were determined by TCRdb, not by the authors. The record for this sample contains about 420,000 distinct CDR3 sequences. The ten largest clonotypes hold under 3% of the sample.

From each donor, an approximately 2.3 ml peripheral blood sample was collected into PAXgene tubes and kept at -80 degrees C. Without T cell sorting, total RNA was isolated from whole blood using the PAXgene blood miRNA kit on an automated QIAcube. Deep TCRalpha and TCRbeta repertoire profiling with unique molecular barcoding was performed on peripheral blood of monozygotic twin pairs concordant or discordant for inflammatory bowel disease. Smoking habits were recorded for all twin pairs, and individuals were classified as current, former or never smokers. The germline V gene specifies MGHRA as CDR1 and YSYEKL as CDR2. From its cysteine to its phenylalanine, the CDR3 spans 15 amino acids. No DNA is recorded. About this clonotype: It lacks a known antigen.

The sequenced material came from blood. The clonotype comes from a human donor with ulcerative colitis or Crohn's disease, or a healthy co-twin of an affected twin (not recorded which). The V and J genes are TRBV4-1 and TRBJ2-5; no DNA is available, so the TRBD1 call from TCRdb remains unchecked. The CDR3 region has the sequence CASSHGWGTQETQYF.